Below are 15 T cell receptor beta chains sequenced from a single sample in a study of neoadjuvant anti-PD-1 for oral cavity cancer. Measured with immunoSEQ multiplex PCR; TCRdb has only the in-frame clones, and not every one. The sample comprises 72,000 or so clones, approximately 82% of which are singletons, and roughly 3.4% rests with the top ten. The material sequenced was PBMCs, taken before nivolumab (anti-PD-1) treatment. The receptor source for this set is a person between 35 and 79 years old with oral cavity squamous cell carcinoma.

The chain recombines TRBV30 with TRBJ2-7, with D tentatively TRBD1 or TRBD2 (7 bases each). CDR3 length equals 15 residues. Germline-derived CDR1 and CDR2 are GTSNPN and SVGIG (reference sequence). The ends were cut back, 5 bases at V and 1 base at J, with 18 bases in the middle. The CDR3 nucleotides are TGTGCCTGGCGATGGGACTACAGGGGATCCTACGAGCAGTACTTC. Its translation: CAWRWDYRGSYEQYF.

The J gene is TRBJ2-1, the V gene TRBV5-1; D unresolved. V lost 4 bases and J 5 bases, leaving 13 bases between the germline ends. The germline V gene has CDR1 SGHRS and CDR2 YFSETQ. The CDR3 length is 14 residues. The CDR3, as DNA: TGCGCCAGCAGCCTAGATCCGGGTGACAATGAGCAGTTCTTC. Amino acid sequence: CASSLDPGDNEQFF.

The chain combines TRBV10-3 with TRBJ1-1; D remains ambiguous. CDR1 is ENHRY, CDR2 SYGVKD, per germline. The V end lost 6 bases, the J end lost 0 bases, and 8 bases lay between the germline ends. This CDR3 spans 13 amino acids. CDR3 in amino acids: CAISREMNTEAFF. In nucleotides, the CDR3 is TGTGCCATCAGCCGGGAAATGAACACTGAAGCTTTCTTT.

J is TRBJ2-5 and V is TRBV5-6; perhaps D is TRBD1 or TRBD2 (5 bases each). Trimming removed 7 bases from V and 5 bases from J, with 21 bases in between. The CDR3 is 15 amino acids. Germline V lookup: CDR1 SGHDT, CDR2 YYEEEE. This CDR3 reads CASSGEGTAYETQYF. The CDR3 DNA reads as TGTGCCAGCTCCGGAGAGGGGACGGCATATGAGACCCAGTACTTC.

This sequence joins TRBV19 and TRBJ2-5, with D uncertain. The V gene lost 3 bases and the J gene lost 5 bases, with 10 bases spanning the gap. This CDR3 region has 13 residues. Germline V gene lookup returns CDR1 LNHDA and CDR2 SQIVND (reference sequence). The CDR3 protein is CASSMGGWETQYF. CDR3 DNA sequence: TGTGCCAGTAGTATGGGCGGTTGGGAGACCCAGTACTTC.

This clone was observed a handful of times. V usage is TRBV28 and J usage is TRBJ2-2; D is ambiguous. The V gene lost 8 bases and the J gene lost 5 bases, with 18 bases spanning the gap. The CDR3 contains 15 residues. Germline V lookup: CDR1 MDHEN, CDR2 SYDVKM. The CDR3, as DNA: TGTGCCAGCGAAGGCAGGCGGTCCCGGACCGGGGAGCTGTTTTTT. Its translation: CASEGRRSRTGELFF.

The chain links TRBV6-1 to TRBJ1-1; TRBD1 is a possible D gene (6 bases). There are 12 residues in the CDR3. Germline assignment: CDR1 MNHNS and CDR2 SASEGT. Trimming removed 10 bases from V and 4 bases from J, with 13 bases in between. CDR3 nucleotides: TGTGCCACACAGGGTCAAGGCACTGAAGCTTTCTTT. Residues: CATQGQGTEAFF.

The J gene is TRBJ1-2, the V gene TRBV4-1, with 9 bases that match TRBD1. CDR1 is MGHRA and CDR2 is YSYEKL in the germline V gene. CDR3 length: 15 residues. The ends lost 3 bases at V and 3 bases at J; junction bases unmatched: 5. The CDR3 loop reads CASSQTDRGHYGYTF. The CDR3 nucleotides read TGCGCCAGCAGCCAGACGGACAGGGGTCACTATGGCTACACCTTC.

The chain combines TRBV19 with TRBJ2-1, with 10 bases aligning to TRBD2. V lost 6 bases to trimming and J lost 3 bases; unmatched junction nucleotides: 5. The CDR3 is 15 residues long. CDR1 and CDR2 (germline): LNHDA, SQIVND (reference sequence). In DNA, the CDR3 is TGTGCCAGTAGCAAGCAGCGGGGGGGCTACAATGAGCAGTTCTTC. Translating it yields CASSKQRGGYNEQFF.

CDR3 sequence (DNA): TGTGCCACTCTAACAGGGGGACATGAAGCTTTCTTT. This encodes CATLTGGHEAFF. This chain uses TRBV19 with TRBJ1-1; 8 positions match TRBD1. After removal of 10 bases from V and 7 bases from J, the junction contained 8 bases not matched to a gene. The CDR3 loop spans 12 amino acids. Germline V lookup: CDR1 LNHDA, CDR2 SQIVND (reference sequence).

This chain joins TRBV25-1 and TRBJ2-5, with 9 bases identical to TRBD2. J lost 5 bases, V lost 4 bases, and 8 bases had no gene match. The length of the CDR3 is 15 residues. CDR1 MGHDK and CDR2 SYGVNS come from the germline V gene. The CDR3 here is CASSVSGSLDETQYF. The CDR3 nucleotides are TGTGCCAGCAGTGTTAGCGGGAGTTTAGATGAGACCCAGTACTTC.

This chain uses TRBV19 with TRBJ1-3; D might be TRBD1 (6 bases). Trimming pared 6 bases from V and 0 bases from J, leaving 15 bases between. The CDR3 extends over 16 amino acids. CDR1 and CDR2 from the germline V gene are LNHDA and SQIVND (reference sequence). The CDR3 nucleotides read TGTGCCAGTAGCCCCGGGGGGCAATACTCTGGAAACACCATATATTTT. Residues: CASSPGGQYSGNTIYF.

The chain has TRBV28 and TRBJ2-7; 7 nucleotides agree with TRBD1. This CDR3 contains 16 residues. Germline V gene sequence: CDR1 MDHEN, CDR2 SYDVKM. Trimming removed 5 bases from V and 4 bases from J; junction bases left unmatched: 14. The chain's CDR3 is CASSNSGTAAIYEQYF. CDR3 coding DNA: TGTGCCAGCAGTAACTCCGGGACAGCCGCAATTTACGAGCAGTACTTC.

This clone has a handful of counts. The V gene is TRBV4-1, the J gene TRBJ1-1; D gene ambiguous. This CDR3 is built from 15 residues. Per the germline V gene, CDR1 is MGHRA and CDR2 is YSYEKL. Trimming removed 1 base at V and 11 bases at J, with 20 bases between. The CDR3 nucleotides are TGCGCCAGCAGCCAAGTAACATTGGGAGTCCGGGTGGCTTTCTTT. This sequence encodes CASSQVTLGVRVAFF.

The CDR3 loop is CSVESSGPIAGELFF. In nucleotides, the CDR3 is TGCAGCGTTGAATCTAGCGGGCCGATAGCCGGGGAGCTGTTTTTT. The genes are TRBV29-1 and TRBJ2-2; 8 bases are a match to TRBD2. V was pared by 2 bases and J by 6 bases, with 8 bases of the junction left unmatched. The CDR3 totals 15 residues. Germline V gives CDR1 SQVTM, CDR2 ANQGSEA.